One sample yielded the 26 T cell receptor beta chains listed below, sequenced in a study of yellow fever vaccine responses in identical twins (dated by TCRdb to the late 2010s). The method behind the library was RT-PCR. TCRdb records Illumina HiSeq 2500 as the sequencer. TCRdb reprocessing: public reads trimmed at Q25 with fastp, clones called with MiXCR, in-frame beta chains kept. Entries that share a CDR3 protein sequence are merged under the most common genes and DNA. Counted in this sample were about 10,000 distinct CDR3 sequences; 70% to 90% of them appeared once. The biggest ten clones account for roughly 2% of the sample. The input for sequencing was T cells from blood (PBMCs), unsorted or a sorted subset (not recorded which), taken before or after yellow fever vaccination (not recorded which). Source of these receptors: a woman between 18 and 29 years old who received the yellow fever vaccine. Donor details come from another sample of the same person, matched by shared clones.

The V call is TRBV5-1, the J call TRBJ2-1; a possible D gene is TRBD2 (6 bases). With 2 bases removed from V and 0 bases from J, the gap between germline ends came to 12 bases. The germline gives CDR1 SGHRS, CDR2 YFSETQ. The CDR3 spans 16 residues. CDR3 bases: TGCGCCAGCAGCTTCCTAGCGTCTAGCTCCTACAATGAGCAGTTCTTC. Its translation is CASSFLASSSYNEQFF.

This rearrangement joins TRBV13 to TRBJ2-7; TRBD2 aligns across 7 bases. Per germline, CDR1 PRHDT and CDR2 FYEKMQ (reference sequence). The CDR3 is 13 amino acids. The V and J ends lost 8 bases and 1 base, in that order; junction bases with no gene match: 5. This chain's CDR3 is CASGRARSYEQYF. CDR3 sequence (DNA): TGTGCCAGCGGGAGGGCCCGATCCTACGAGCAGTACTTC.

V gene TRBV11-3 combines with J gene TRBJ2-3; D is unresolved. The CDR3 spans 11 residues. CDR1 SGHNT and CDR2 YENEEA come from the germline V gene. Trimming pared 6 bases from V and 4 bases from J, leaving 5 bases between. CDR3 sequence reads: CASRQSDTQYF. CDR3 coding DNA: TGTGCCAGCAGGCAATCAGATACGCAGTATTTT.

The rearrangement joins TRBV5-1 to TRBJ2-5; 15 nucleotides line up with TRBD2. The CDR3 runs to 18 residues. CDR1 is SGHRS, CDR2 YFSETQ, per germline. Trimming cost V 2 bases and J 5 bases; bases outside gene matches: 10. CDR3 sequence (DNA): TGCGCCAGCAGCTTTGGACTAGCGGGAGGGCCGGATGTGGAGACCCAGTACTTC. Translation: CASSFGLAGGPDVETQYF.

DNA for the CDR3: TGTGCCAGCAGACGAAAACCCGGACAGGGGGGGGAGACCCAGTACTTC. Amino acids: CASRRKPGQGGETQYF. The V gene is TRBV27, the J gene TRBJ2-5, with TRBD1 matching over 10 bases. Trimming cost V 6 bases and J 5 bases; bases outside gene matches: 12. CDR3 size: 16 residues. Germline CDR1 MNHEY, CDR2 SMNVEV (reference sequence).

This clonotype has only a few counts. The chain links TRBV2 to TRBJ2-1, with TRBD2 matching 9 bases. The CDR3 has 14 amino acids. The V and J ends lost 6 bases and 12 bases, in that order; junction bases with no gene match: 12. CDR1 SNHLY and CDR2 FYNNEI come from the germline V gene. The DNA for the CDR3 is TGTGCCAGCAGGACTAGCGGTCGGATGGATGGGCAGTTCTTC. Translated: CASRTSGRMDGQFF.

This rearrangement joins TRBV3-1 to TRBJ1-2, with D tentatively TRBD1 (5 bases). Trimming took 0 bases from V and 0 from J, leaving 11 bases between them. The CDR3 is 16 amino acids. The germline V gene encodes CDR1 LGHDT and CDR2 YNNKEL (reference sequence). The CDR3 region is CASSQDLSGSNYGYTF. The CDR3 coding sequence is TGTGCCAGCAGCCAAGATCTTTCAGGGTCTAACTATGGCTACACCTTC.

The chain uses TRBV20-1 and TRBJ1-4; D is undetermined. Germline V lookup: CDR1 DFQATT, CDR2 SNEGSKA (reference sequence). V dropped 7 bases and J dropped 5 bases, with 14 bases sitting between them. The CDR3 spans 13 residues. In nucleotides, the CDR3 is TGCAGTGTAGGAGGGCAGAGAAATGAAAAACTGTTTTTT. Translating it yields CSVGGQRNEKLFF.

The J gene is TRBJ2-7, the V gene TRBV10-3; the D gene is possibly TRBD1 (5 bases). Germline V gene sequence: CDR1 ENHRY, CDR2 SYGVKD. This CDR3 region has 14 residues. Trimming shortened V by 1 base and J by 0 bases, and 7 bases separated the two germline ends. The chain's CDR3 is CAISEWGSSYEQYF. DNA of the CDR3: TGTGCCATCAGTGAGTGGGGCTCCTCCTACGAGCAGTACTTC.

V is TRBV12-3 or TRBV12-4 and J is TRBJ2-3; 7 nucleotides line up with TRBD1. Germline trimming cut 5 bases from V and 2 bases from J; bases unmatched to any gene: 10. This CDR3 has 16 amino acids. CDR3 loop: CASSPPDRLITDTQYF. CDR3 nucleotide sequence: TGTGCCAGCAGTCCCCCGGACAGGCTGATCACAGATACGCAGTATTTT.

This clonotype was counted once. V gene TRBV11-3 combines with J gene TRBJ2-1, with D uncertain. Trimming shortened V by 8 bases and J by 3 bases, and 11 bases separated the two germline ends. Per germline, CDR1 SGHNT and CDR2 YENEEA. There are 13 residues in the CDR3. The CDR3, as DNA: TGTGCCAGCCGGTTGGGGAACTACAATGAGCAGTTCTTC. Amino acid sequence: CASRLGNYNEQFF.

This clonotype was detected only once. The chain recombines TRBV4-1 with TRBJ2-1; D might be TRBD2 (7 bases). With 3 bases removed from V and 0 bases from J, the gap between germline ends came to 15 bases. Germline lookup yields CDR1 MGHRA and CDR2 YSYEKL. The CDR3 sequence is 17 residues long. In DNA form, the CDR3 reads TGCGCCAGCAGCCAGTACGGGGGGCCGAGCTCCTACAATGAGCAGTTCTTC. This translates into CASSQYGGPSSYNEQFF.

CDR3 DNA: TGTGCCAGCAGAGGACTAGCGGGGGGAATTTACAATGAGCAGTTCTTC. It yields the protein CASRGLAGGIYNEQFF. The J gene is TRBJ2-1, the V gene TRBV6-1; 14 bases are shared with TRBD2. This CDR3 contains 16 residues. V gave up 6 bases and J gave up 4 bases; unmatched junction bases: 5. CDR1 and CDR2 from the germline V gene are MNHNS and SASEGT.

The count of this clonotype is one. V gene TRBV9 combines with J gene TRBJ2-3; 8 bases are a match to TRBD2. The CDR3 covers 16 residues. The germline V gene encodes CDR1 SGDLS and CDR2 YYNGEE. The trim removed 0 bases at V and 1 base at J, leaving 4 bases unmatched. The CDR3 DNA reads TGTGCCAGCAGCGTAGGGGGTAGCGGGGGCACAGATACGCAGTATTTT. Encoded protein: CASSVGGSGGTDTQYF.

This clonotype has only a few counts. V gene TRBV29-1 combines with J gene TRBJ2-5; possible D gene TRBD1, 5 bases. The V gene lost 5 bases and the J gene lost 1 base, with 8 bases spanning the gap. In germline, CDR1 is SQVTM, CDR2 ANQGSEA. The CDR3 runs to 12 residues. The CDR3 loop reads CSVSRAQETQYF. CDR3 in DNA: TGCAGCGTTTCCAGGGCCCAAGAGACCCAGTACTTC.

This chain links TRBV19 with TRBJ1-1, with D unclear. CDR3 length: 14 amino acids. The ends were cut back, 3 bases at V and 5 bases at J, with 13 bases in the middle. The germline gives CDR1 LNHDA, CDR2 SQIVND (reference sequence). CDR3: CASSIRGVGTEAFF. As DNA, the CDR3 is TGTGCCAGTAGTATCCGGGGAGTAGGAACTGAAGCTTTCTTT.

V gene TRBV2 combines with J gene TRBJ2-3; D is possibly TRBD2 (6 bases). The CDR3 covers 13 residues. The V end lost 4 bases, the J end lost 2 bases, and 7 bases lay between the germline ends. Germline V gene sequence: CDR1 SNHLY, CDR2 FYNNEI. DNA of the CDR3: TGTGCCAGCAGTGGCGGGACCACAGATACGCAGTATTTT. Residues: CASSGGTTDTQYF.

The rearrangement uses TRBV11-1 and TRBJ2-3; perhaps TRBD2 as D (5 bases). Deletions cut 2 bases from V and 3 bases from J, with 9 bases between. The CDR3 totals 14 residues. The germline V gene encodes CDR1 SGHAT and CDR2 FQDESV (reference sequence). The CDR3 protein is CASSLLRGTDTQYF. CDR3 nucleotide sequence: TGTGCCAGCAGCTTATTACGGGGAACAGATACGCAGTATTTT.

This clonotype was recorded a few times. The J gene is TRBJ2-3, the V gene TRBV29-1, with TRBD1 as a possible D gene (6 bases). V dropped 3 bases and J dropped 4 bases, with 11 bases sitting between them. From germline, CDR1 is SQVTM and CDR2 ANQGSEA. The CDR3 has 13 amino acids. This CDR3 is CSVDLGASDTQYF. The DNA for the CDR3 is TGCAGCGTTGATCTGGGGGCCTCAGATACGCAGTATTTT.

This clonotype was observed once. CDR3 amino acids: CASSWDGTNSPLHF. CDR3 coding DNA: TGTGCCAGCAGCTGGGACGGCACTAATTCACCCCTCCACTTT. The V call is TRBV7-6, the J call TRBJ1-6; D perhaps matches TRBD1 (5 bases). This CDR3 contains 14 residues. Germline CDR1 is SGHVS and CDR2 is FNYEAQ. Trimming cost V 4 bases and J 6 bases, with 10 bases left between them.

Note on this clonotype: Germline is not matched at one junction end, which may reflect a read error. This chain joins TRBV29-1 and TRBJ1-2, with D possibly matching TRBD1 (5 bases). Germline CDR1 is SQVTM and CDR2 is ANQGSEA. The CDR3 is made up of 11 amino acids. The CDR3 coding sequence is TGCAGCGTGGAAGGGGACTATGGCTACACCTTC. Translating it yields CSVEGDYGYTF.

As to this clonotype: At one end the junction does not follow the germline gene, possibly because of a read error. This rearrangement joins TRBV2 to TRBJ2-1; D remains unclear. This CDR3 spans 11 amino acids. The germline CDR1 and CDR2 sequences are SNHLY and FYNNEI. CDR3 amino acids: CASREGVVQFF. The CDR3 bases are TGTGCCAGCAGAGAAGGAGTTGTGCAGTTCTTC.

This chain joins TRBV2 and TRBJ2-2; D is unresolved. The CDR3 length is 13 residues. V lost 2 bases to trimming and J lost 6 bases, with 7 bases between them. In germline, CDR1 is SNHLY, CDR2 FYNNEI. The CDR3 region has the DNA TGTGCCAGCAGTGAAACCCCAGCCGGGGAGCTGTTTTTT. It codes for CASSETPAGELFF.

V is TRBV19 and J is TRBJ2-7, with a possible D match to TRBD1 (6 bases). The CDR3 contains 11 residues. With 3 bases removed from V and 9 bases from J, the gap between germline ends came to 9 bases. Per germline, CDR1 LNHDA and CDR2 SQIVND (reference sequence). The CDR3 DNA follows: TGTGCCAGTAGTATCCCGACAGGGCAGTACGTC. Protein sequence: CASSIPTGQYV.

The genes are TRBV20-1 and TRBJ2-3, with 7 bases aligning to TRBD2. The length of the CDR3 is 15 residues. Germline assignment: CDR1 DFQATT and CDR2 SNEGSKA (reference sequence). The V segment lost 5 bases and the J segment 4 bases; nucleotides outside the gene matches: 12. CDR3: CSAEPYGLDPDTQYF. The CDR3 DNA reads as TGCAGTGCTGAGCCCTATGGACTAGACCCAGATACGCAGTATTTT.

The chain is built from TRBV12-3 or TRBV12-4 and TRBJ2-6; perhaps TRBD2 as D (6 bases). The V gene lost 2 bases and the J gene lost 2 bases, with 10 bases spanning the gap. The CDR3 runs to 16 residues. The DNA of the CDR3 is TGTGCCAGCAGTTTAAGACTAGTAACTGGGGCCAACGTCCTGACTTTC. This translates into CASSLRLVTGANVLTF.